The present T cell receptor beta chain was sequenced within a study of CD8 T cells in ankylosing spondylitis. Study-level points and caveats: Significant enrichment of disease-linked clones was reportedly seen in matched ankylosing spondylitis synovial fluid. Characteristic, it appeared, of ankylosing spondylitis blood was a TCR beta motif of eight highly homologous variants. Disease-linked clones bore a CD8+ phenotype, appearing relatively rarely in peripheral blood.

To note about this clonotype: Its antigen is unknown.

By quantitative 5'-RACE with molecular barcodes, the TCR beta libraries were made. Each CDR3 protein is one row after TCRdb ran MiXCR on the 5' RACE reads. The data hold a few hundred thousand distinct CDR3 sequences, with about 10% observed a single time. This receptor was obtained from a male donor with ankylosing spondylitis or in good health (not recorded which). Sequenced sample: blood, either unsorted or a sorted T cell fraction (not recorded which).

In DNA, the CDR3 is TGCAGTGTTCTACTAGCGGGAGAACTTGATGAGCAGTTCTTC. Amino acid sequence: CSVLLAGELDEQFF. The gene calls are TRBV20-1 and TRBJ2-1, with TRBD2 matching 11 bases. From germline, CDR1 is DFQATT and CDR2 SNEGSKA (reference sequence). Unmatched junction bases numbered 10, after V lost 7 bases and J lost 8 bases. This CDR3 contains 14 residues.